The next 18 T cell receptor beta chains were all read from a single sample in a study of beta chain features in type 1 diabetes. Since all of the isolated RNA was reverse transcribed, expressed TCRB transcripts were what got sequenced. Only in-frame clones appear in the TCRdb table, and some are missing; sequencing was by immunoSEQ multiplex PCR. The sample has 150,000 to 200,000 clones; 9% to 10% are singletons. The specimen sequenced was central memory CD4+ T cells from blood. Receptor source: a woman aged 18-29 years in good health.

This clone was seen a handful of times. V is TRBV7-2 and J is TRBJ1-3, with a possible D match to TRBD1 (6 bases). V gave up 1 base and J gave up 1 base, with 17 bases separating them. Germline values: CDR1 SGHTA, CDR2 FQGNSA. The CDR3 is made up of 18 amino acids. The DNA for the CDR3 is TGTGCCAGCAGCTTAGGGGCCGGGACAATGGAGTCTGGAAACACCATATATTTT. It specifies CASSLGAGTMESGNTIYF.

This rearrangement joins TRBV7-6 to TRBJ1-2; D remains unclear. Germline V gene data show CDR1 as SGHVS and CDR2 as FNYEAQ. V was pared by 3 bases and J by 2 bases, with 10 bases between. The CDR3 spans 14 residues. CDR3 amino acids: CASSFDGGNYGYTF. The CDR3 DNA reads TGTGCCAGCAGCTTTGACGGCGGGAACTATGGCTACACCTTC.

This clone has only a few counts. V is TRBV7-8 and J is TRBJ1-2, with D unresolved. The germline V and J ends were trimmed by 2 bases and 1 base, with 11 bases remaining between them. Germline V gene lookup returns CDR1 SGHVS and CDR2 FQNEAQ. The CDR3 contains 15 residues. The CDR3: CASSLIQNLNYGYTF. CDR3 nucleotides: TGTGCCAGCAGCTTAATACAGAATCTTAACTATGGCTACACCTTC.

This clone was observed a few times. This chain joins TRBV25-1 and TRBJ2-5; weak D call: TRBD1 (5 bases). Germline assignment: CDR1 MGHDK and CDR2 SYGVNS. The CDR3 covers 17 residues. Trimming cost V 2 bases and J 2 bases, with 18 bases left between them. In DNA form, the CDR3 reads TGTGCCAGCAGTGAAGATGGACCTGGGGCGGCACAAGAGACCCAGTACTTC. As protein: CASSEDGPGAAQETQYF.

This clone was seen only a few times. J is TRBJ2-7 and V is TRBV25-1; D is possibly TRBD1 (5 bases). The length of the CDR3 is 15 residues. V was trimmed by 1 base and J by 1 base, leaving 11 bases between them. Germline-derived CDR1 and CDR2 are MGHDK and SYGVNS. The CDR3, as DNA: TGTGCCAGCAGTGAATCAGGGTTAGGGTCCTACGAGCAGTACTTC. Encoded protein: CASSESGLGSYEQYF.

The rearrangement links TRBV29-1 to TRBJ1-1; 9 bases agree with TRBD1. The germline gives CDR1 SQVTM, CDR2 ANQGSEA. The CDR3 length is 16 residues. After removal of 6 bases from V and 4 bases from J, the junction contained 15 bases not matched to a gene. CDR3 region: CSVLHGTGFRLTEAFF. The DNA for the CDR3 is TGCAGCGTGCTGCATGGGACAGGGTTTAGGCTCACTGAAGCTTTCTTT.

V usage is TRBV4-2 and J usage is TRBJ2-5; 7 positions agree with TRBD2. The CDR3 covers 18 residues. V was pared by 4 bases and J by 1 base, with 15 bases of the junction left unmatched. Germline loops: CDR1 LGHNA, CDR2 YNFKEQ. The CDR3 region is CASSRSAGGGTSQETQYF. As DNA, the CDR3 is TGTGCCAGCAGCCGATCCGCGGGCGGGGGAACCTCCCAAGAGACCCAGTACTTC.

Note on this clone: The junction departs from the called germline gene at one end, perhaps through a read error. V usage is TRBV7-7 and J usage is TRBJ2-1, with 11 bases lining up with TRBD1. CDR3 length: 13 amino acids. The V gene's germline CDR1 is SSHAT and CDR2 FNYEAQ (reference sequence). The DNA of the CDR3 is TGTGCTAGCAGCCGGGACAGGGGGAATGAGCAGTTCTTC. It yields the protein CASSRDRGNEQFF.

This clone was observed many times. The J gene is TRBJ2-1, the V gene TRBV20-1; tentatively, D is TRBD1 (5 bases). V was shortened by 6 bases and J by 5 bases, with 5 bases between the two germline ends. The length of the CDR3 is 10 residues. Germline V gene sequence: CDR1 DFQATT, CDR2 SNEGSKA (reference sequence). The CDR3 is CSAGDNEQFF. CDR3 DNA sequence: TGCAGTGCAGGGGACAATGAGCAGTTCTTC.

This clone was counted only a few times. V gene TRBV18 combines with J gene TRBJ2-7; 7 nucleotides line up with TRBD1. Germline V gives CDR1 KGHSH, CDR2 LQKENI. V lost 2 bases and J lost 10; bases outside the gene matches: 8. The CDR3 consists of 13 residues. This chain's CDR3 is CASSPGDSSLQYF. CDR3 DNA: TGTGCCAGCTCACCAGGGGACAGTTCTTTACAGTACTTC.

V gene TRBV15 combines with J gene TRBJ1-1; D is perhaps TRBD1 (5 bases). Germline assignment: CDR1 LNHNV and CDR2 YYDKDF (reference sequence). Deletions cut 4 bases from V and 2 bases from J, with 11 bases between. The CDR3 runs to 14 residues. As DNA, the CDR3 is TGTGCCACCAGCATAGACAGAAGAAACACTGAAGCTTTCTTT. Encoded protein: CATSIDRRNTEAFF.

This sequence joins TRBV2 and TRBJ1-1; 10 nucleotides agree with TRBD1. CDR1 is SNHLY, CDR2 FYNNEI, per germline. There are 14 residues in the CDR3. The CDR3 coding sequence is TGTGCATGCGCCCGGGACAGGGGGAACACTGAAGCTTTCTTT. Its protein is CACARDRGNTEAFF. Full variable domain (missing parts from reference TRBV2 and TRBJ1-1): EPEVTQTPSHQVTQMGQEVILRCVPISNHLYFYWYRQILGQKVEFLVSFYNNEISEKSEIFDDQFSVERPDGSNFTLKIRSTKLEDSAMYFCACARDRGNTEAFFGQGTRLTVV.

This clone was seen a few times. This chain uses TRBV27 with TRBJ1-5; D is unclear. The CDR3 sequence is 15 residues long. Germline lookup yields CDR1 MNHEY and CDR2 SMNVEV (reference sequence). Trimming stripped 6 bases from V and 5 bases from J, with 17 bases between. The CDR3 sequence is CASRPRPNRDQPQHF. The CDR3 DNA sequence: TGTGCCAGCAGACCCCGCCCCAACAGAGATCAGCCCCAGCATTTT.

The chain carries TRBV29-1 and TRBJ2-3; 10 nucleotides line up with TRBD1. This CDR3 is 18 amino acids long. The junction had 13 bases not matched to a gene; V was cut back by 4 bases and J by 0 bases. Germline loops: CDR1 SQVTM, CDR2 ANQGSEA. Here the CDR3 reads CSVVPLGTGVSSTDTQYF. CDR3 nucleotides: TGCAGCGTTGTCCCTCTAGGGACAGGGGTTTCCAGCACAGATACGCAGTATTTT.

This clone has more than one count but fewer than ten. The V gene is TRBV10-3, the J gene TRBJ1-5; 11 bases fit TRBD1. This CDR3 has 16 residues. V shed 4 bases, J shed 6 bases, and the junction held 8 bases outside the gene matches. Germline assignment: CDR1 ENHRY and CDR2 SYGVKD. DNA of the CDR3: TGTGCCATCAGTGCGGACCGGGACAGGGGGATTCAGCCCCAGCATTTT. This codes for CAISADRDRGIQPQHF.

In its sample, this clone was seen a few times. This chain joins TRBV30 and TRBJ2-7; D remains ambiguous. V dropped 5 bases and J dropped 6 bases, with 14 bases sitting between them. Germline V gives CDR1 GTSNPN, CDR2 SVGIG (reference sequence). This CDR3 contains 12 residues. CDR3 sequence: CAWGTERREQYF. CDR3 DNA sequence: TGTGCCTGGGGTACGGAGAGGCGCGAGCAGTACTTC.

The table lists this clone with a few counts. CDR3 nucleotides: TGTGCCATCAGTGTGCTAGCGGGAGGGCGCGATGAGCAGTTCTTC. Protein: CAISVLAGGRDEQFF. The rearrangement links TRBV10-3 to TRBJ2-1, with 12 bases aligning to TRBD2. Trimming at V came to 4 bases and at J to 8 bases, leaving 6 bases not matched to a gene. CDR1 ENHRY and CDR2 SYGVKD come from the germline V gene. The CDR3 runs 15 residues.

There are a few counts of this clone. The rearrangement uses TRBV10-2 and TRBJ2-5; 7 nucleotides agree with TRBD2. V was pared by 3 bases and J by 5 bases, with 6 bases of the junction left unmatched. Germline V gene sequence: CDR1 WSHSY, CDR2 SAAADI. The CDR3 is 14 residues long. The CDR3 region has the DNA TGCGCCAGCAGTGAAGGGGCGGGAGCTGAGACCCAGTACTTC. Protein sequence: CASSEGAGAETQYF.